This paragraph covers one T cell receptor (beta chain) sequence. This clone's antigen is unknown. No qualities accompany the bases; no much larger clone lies one base away. The CDR3 runs 17 amino acids, cysteine and phenylalanine included. The kept DNA is CDR3 alone, 51 bases in frame from the first base. Reading the germline V gene (reference sequence) gives CDR1 LNHNV and CDR2 YYDKDF. Between the V and J ends, shortened by 0 bases and 6 bases respectively, the junction contains 18 bases. This sample is part of a study of technical replicates of blood from a few donors (dated by TCRdb to the late 2010s). Receptor libraries were prepared by the immunoSEQ multiplex PCR assay. TCRdb's version of the immuneACCESS table is confined to in-frame rearrangements and falls short of the full clone set. An unresolved V gene accounts for under half of the shortfall where checked; the remainder is of unknown origin. The sample data list under 20,000 clones, and around four fifths of these were observed just once. Of the sample, approximately 12% falls within the top ten clones.

The TCR sequence derives from a human donor in good health. The sequencing input was PBMCs. The chain is made from TRBV15 and TRBJ2-4; the D gene is perhaps TRBD1, from 6 matching bases. The DNA sequence is given as TGTGCCACCAGCAGAGAGATAGGTGGCAGGGGCGGAAACATTCAGTACTTC. It translates as CATSREIGGRGGNIQYF.